This section outlines one TCR beta chain sequence together with its context. Its antigen is still unknown. The sample is drawn from a study of cytomegalovirus exposure and HLA in healthy donors. The study's findings and limits: With later analysis, a missense DCLRE1C variant became linked to TCR beta V- and J-gene trimming. Immune exposure information comprised only CMV serostatus.

The PCR was carried out with 60 Vbeta primers and 13 Jbeta primers. Here immunoSEQ multiplex PCR was the method, and the copy in TCRdb shows in-frame clones only, minus some. The sample table sets out around 190,000 clones. With V trimmed by 7 bases and J by 7 bases, 7 bases remained unmatched. Germline V gives CDR1 LNHDA, CDR2 SQIVND (reference sequence). The CDR3 runs to 12 residues. Sequences were obtained from PBMCs. This clonotype originated in a woman aged 25 to 45 in good health and CMV-seropositive. The chain joins TRBV19 to TRBJ2-7; 7 bases map to TRBD2. CDR3 sequence: CASNEREGEQYF. The CDR3 DNA reads TGTGCCAGTAACGAGCGGGAAGGTGAGCAGTACTTC.